This is a list of T cell receptor beta chains from one sample in a study of response to subunit inactivated influenza vaccine. Using its own MiXCR run on the RT-PCR reads, TCRdb lists one record per CDR3 protein. The table shows 600,000 to 850,000 distinct CDR3 sequences, with around 15% occurring only once. This sample comprised PBMCs from blood, obtained less than 15 days before vaccination. These receptors were collected from a man between 50 and 59 years old who received an inactivated influenza vaccine. The CDR3 runs from the conserved cysteine through the conserved F or W. The order of the fields is J gene, V gene, D gene, clone size, CDR3 protein, CDR3 DNA. D genes are given only for firm matches. Clone size is given for some rows only: seen once, a few or many times, or a class if the clone is expanded.

J: TRBJ2-1; V: TRBV19; D: TRBD1; size: .; CDR3: CASSDNRGNEQFF; DNA: TGTGCCAGTAGTGACAACAGGGGTAATGAGCAGTTCTTC
J: TRBJ2-5; V: TRBV21-1; D: .; size: few; CDR3: CASSPLLHRQGALKETQYF; DNA: TGTGCCAGCAGCCCTCTCCTACATCGACAGGGGGCACTTAAAGAGACCCAGTACTTC
J: TRBJ1-1; V: TRBV20-1; D: .; size: few; CDR3: CSATPPGRISEAFF; DNA: TGCAGTGCTACCCCCCCGGGCAGAATATCTGAAGCTTTCTTT
J: TRBJ2-1; V: TRBV20-1; D: TRBD1; size: few; CDR3: CSARDPGQGAHNEQFF; DNA: TGCAGTGCTAGAGATCCGGGACAGGGGGCCCACAATGAGCAGTTCTTC
J: TRBJ1-5; V: TRBV20-1; D: TRBD1; size: .; CDR3: CSAWDRVGNQPQHF; DNA: TGCAGTGCTTGGGACAGGGTAGGCAATCAGCCCCAGCATTTT
J: TRBJ2-3; V: TRBV4-1; D: .; size: many; CDR3: CASIGGRDTDTQYF; DNA: TGCGCCAGCATCGGGGGCAGGGACACAGATACGCAGTATTTT
J: TRBJ2-1; V: TRBV20-1; D: .; size: .; CDR3: CSTNPGPGPYNEQFF; DNA: TGCAGTACCAACCCGGGACCCGGTCCCTACAATGAGCAGTTCTTC
J: TRBJ2-1; V: TRBV7-2; D: TRBD2; size: few; CDR3: CASSLTSLAVNNEQFF; DNA: TGTGCCAGCAGCTTAACGTCCCTAGCGGTAAACAATGAGCAGTTCTTC
J: TRBJ2-7; V: TRBV2; D: TRBD1; size: .; CDR3: CASSEGTGSGEQYF; DNA: TGTGCCAGCAGTGAAGGGACAGGGTCTGGGGAGCAGTACTTC
J: TRBJ1-2; V: TRBV7-9; D: TRBD1; size: .; CDR3: CASSPRRAGGYGYTF; DNA: TGTGCCAGCAGCCCCCGGCGGGCAGGGGGCTATGGCTACACCTTC
J: TRBJ2-1; V: TRBV6-2/TRBV6-3; D: TRBD1; size: few; CDR3: CASRRTGPSYNEQFF; DNA: TGTGCCAGCAGGAGGACAGGACCTTCCTACAATGAGCAGTTCTTC
J: TRBJ2-1; V: TRBV12-3/TRBV12-4; D: TRBD1; size: .; CDR3: CASSSGQGDNEQFF; DNA: TGTGCCAGCAGTTCGGGACAGGGGGACAATGAGCAGTTCTTC
J: TRBJ2-3; V: TRBV15; D: .; size: .; CDR3: CATSSTALRVYVADTQYF; DNA: TGTGCCACCAGCAGTACAGCGCTCAGGGTGTACGTGGCAGATACGCAGTATTTT